In its sample, the clone carrying this T cell receptor (beta chain) was seen a few times. Its antigen is currently unknown. Isolated RNA was reverse transcribed in full, so expressed TCRB transcripts were sequenced. The read count averaged approximately 3.5 million across naive, central memory and regulatory T cell samples. Data came from immunoSEQ multiplex PCR; TCRdb stores just in-frame clones and leaves some out. The sample yields about 250,000 clones, 9.5% to 13% seen once. The source of the sample is a study of beta chain features in type 1 diabetes. Study outcomes and limitations: Type 1 diabetes patients showed a moderate but significant shortening of TCRB CDR3s in all four CD4+ subsets.

The germline CDR1 and CDR2 sequences are MNHEY and SMNVEV (reference sequence). The CDR3 sequence is 15 residues long. With 3 bases clipped from V and 0 bases from J, the junction kept 3 bases outside the gene matches. The V and J genes are TRBV27 and TRBJ2-7, with TRBD2 matching 9 bases. The sample was naive CD4+ T cells from blood. This TCR was sampled from a young man with type 1 diabetes. The CDR3 bases are TGTGCCAGCAGTTTTAGCGGGGGCCACTCCTACGAGCAGTACTTC. Translation: CASSFSGGHSYEQYF.